The T cell receptor (beta chain) described here comes from a study of blood T cell repertoires in COVID-19. Study context: Samples taken during acute and convalescent COVID-19 were collected in the United States, Italy and Spain.

In the original processing: Reference gene primers were amplified, and this amplification served to estimate nucleated cell counts. Produced via immunoSEQ multiplex PCR; TCRdb's table is partial and in-frame only. That table supplies the V and J calls and clone size; D and trimming were determined from the DNA. Of fewer than 250,000 clones in the sample, 65% to 90% were seen once. With V trimmed by 6 bases and J by 8 bases, 12 bases remained unmatched. CDR3 size: 15 residues. CDR1 and CDR2 (germline): SGHRS, YFSETQ. The genes are TRBV5-1 and TRBJ2-1, with TRBD1 identical over 9 bases. Sequencing input: peripheral blood. The receptor was derived from a woman in her seventies with acute or convalescent COVID-19. The CDR3 bases are TGCGCCAGCAACCCGGGACAGGGAGGAACATATGAGCAGTTCTTC. Residues: CASNPGQGGTYEQFF.